This T cell receptor beta chain came from a study of shared clonotypes between healthy human individuals. A single count supports this clone. This likely traces to a read error, being one base from a far larger clone. Using immunoSEQ multiplex PCR, the repertoire was profiled, and TCRdb retains in-frame clones only, with some absent. The sample includes more than 400,000 clones, more than 65% of them seen just once. CDR1 and CDR2 (germline): SGHRS, YFSETQ. The CDR3 has 16 residues. The material sequenced was PBMCs. This chain joins TRBV5-1 and TRBJ2-5; D possibly uses TRBD1 or TRBD2 (5 bases each). The sequence was collected from a woman between 40 and 55 years old in good health. Some clones in this sample may be carry-over from other donors' samples. This CDR3 reads CASSNTGPTLQDTQYF. In DNA, the CDR3 is TGCGCCAGCAGCAATACGGGGCCTACCTTACAAGATACCCAGTACTTC.